The next 21 T cell receptor beta chains were all read from a single sample in a study of cytomegalovirus exposure and HLA in healthy donors. The study ran its PCR with 60 Vbeta and 13 Jbeta primers. Generated by immunoSEQ multiplex PCR, the TCRdb table keeps only in-frame clones and is missing some. Among about 120,000 clones listed, roughly 63% were seen once. Input material: PBMCs. The receptors shown here come from a man in his forties in good health and CMV-seropositive.

V usage is TRBV11-2 and J usage is TRBJ1-4, with D possibly matching TRBD1 (6 bases). The CDR3 is 18 residues long. Germline CDR1 and CDR2: SGHAT and FQNNGV. V was trimmed by 2 bases and J by 0 bases, leaving 16 bases between them. CDR3 loop: CASSLSGLTGSTNEKLFF. As DNA, the CDR3 is TGTGCCAGCAGCTTAAGTGGGTTGACAGGTTCAACTAATGAAAAACTGTTTTTT.

The rearrangement joins TRBV6-1 to TRBJ2-1, with 10 nucleotides matching TRBD2. The trim removed 1 base at V and 3 bases at J, leaving 6 bases unmatched. This CDR3 region has 17 residues. In germline, CDR1 is MNHNS, CDR2 SASEGT. CDR3 nucleotide sequence: TGTGCCAGCAGTGAAGAGGCAGCGGGGGGGCTCTACAATGAGCAGTTCTTC. This gives the protein CASSEEAAGGLYNEQFF.

The chain combines TRBV4-2 with TRBJ2-7; 13 positions match TRBD2. The ends lost 1 base at V and 8 bases at J; junction bases unmatched: 8. CDR1 LGHNA and CDR2 YNFKEQ come from the germline V gene. The CDR3 is made up of 16 amino acids. The CDR3 bases are TGTGCCAGCAGCCAAGTACTAGCGGGGGGGCCCCTTCAGCAGTACTTC. Its translation is CASSQVLAGGPLQQYF.

The chain has TRBV5-4 and TRBJ2-1; D is perhaps TRBD2 (6 bases). The CDR3 has 15 residues. Germline CDR1 is SGHNT and CDR2 is YYREEE (reference sequence). The V and J ends lost 4 bases and 4 bases respectively, with 15 bases between them. The CDR3 loop is CASSTTSPAYNEQFF. In DNA, the CDR3 is TGTGCCAGCAGCACAACTAGCCCGGCTTACAATGAGCAGTTCTTC.

In this sample, this clone turned up a few times. This chain joins TRBV5-4 and TRBJ2-1, with 10 positions matching TRBD2. J gave up 4 bases and V 3 bases, and 4 bases lay outside the gene matches. CDR1 is SGHNT and CDR2 is YYREEE in the germline V gene (reference sequence). This CDR3 comprises 15 residues. The CDR3 coding sequence is TGTGCCAGCAGCTCCGAGCGGGGGGGATACAATGAGCAGTTCTTC. Its translation is CASSSERGGYNEQFF.

V is TRBV6-1 and J is TRBJ1-3; D may be TRBD1 (5 bases). From germline, CDR1 is MNHNS and CDR2 SASEGT. The CDR3 has 15 amino acids. Trimming stripped 8 bases from V and 4 bases from J, with 18 bases between. CDR3 in DNA: TGTGCCAGCCTCCCCCTCGGGGGGAACGGAAACACCATATATTTT. Its translation: CASLPLGGNGNTIYF.

V usage is TRBV9 and J usage is TRBJ2-3, with 10 bases lining up with TRBD2. This CDR3 region has 17 residues. Germline V lookup: CDR1 SGDLS, CDR2 YYNGEE. The J segment lost 3 bases and the V segment lost 0 bases, leaving 7 bases of the junction unmatched. CDR3 DNA sequence: TGTGCCAGCAGCGTAGGGGCTAGCGGGAGTCAAACAGATACGCAGTATTTT. It is translated as CASSVGASGSQTDTQYF.

The chain carries TRBV15 and TRBJ1-2; TRBD1 might be the D (6 bases). The CDR3 contains 16 residues. Trimming shortened V by 3 bases and J by 0 bases, and 14 bases separated the two germline ends. Germline-derived CDR1 and CDR2 are LNHNV and YYDKDF (reference sequence). CDR3 protein: CATSRPEGGPNYGYTF. The CDR3, as DNA: TGTGCCACCAGCAGGCCCGAAGGGGGACCTAACTATGGCTACACCTTC.

The chain uses TRBV10-1 and TRBJ2-3; D remains ambiguous. The CDR3 runs 12 residues. CDR1 is WNHNN, CDR2 SYGVQD, per germline (reference sequence). Trimming stripped 10 bases from V and 4 bases from J, with 12 bases between. The CDR3 bases are TGCGCCAACCGGCGCCAGGCAGATACGCAGTATTTT. It translates to CANRRQADTQYF.

The rearrangement uses TRBV4-3 and TRBJ2-7, with D tentatively TRBD2 (6 bases). V was clipped by 1 base and J by 3 bases, with 13 bases between them. The germline V gene has CDR1 LGHNA and CDR2 YSLEER. This CDR3 spans 15 amino acids. The CDR3 coding sequence is TGCGCCAGCAGCCAAGCTCGTCTAGCGCGCTACGAGCAGTACTTC. Translation: CASSQARLARYEQYF.

V is TRBV7-8 and J is TRBJ1-4; the match to TRBD1 covers 7 bases. Germline-derived CDR1 and CDR2 are SGHVS and FQNEAQ. This CDR3 contains 18 residues. V was clipped by 1 base and J by 5 bases; unmatched bases: 13. The CDR3 region is CASSLGQYRGRVNEKLFF. The CDR3 region has the DNA TGTGCCAGCAGCTTAGGCCAGTACAGGGGCCGGGTGAATGAAAAACTGTTTTTT.

The genes are TRBV9 and TRBJ2-3, with 7 bases that match TRBD2. V lost 2 bases to trimming and J lost 6 bases; unmatched junction nucleotides: 9. There are 15 residues in the CDR3. CDR1 is SGDLS and CDR2 is YYNGEE in the germline V gene. The CDR3, as DNA: TGTGCCAGCAGCGTCGGGCGGGAGCGAGGGGATACGCAGTATTTT. Translated, it gives CASSVGRERGDTQYF. Full variable domain (outside the CDR3, taken from reference TRBV9 and TRBJ2-3): DSGVTQTPKHLITATGQRVTLRCSPRSGDLSVYWYQQSLDQGLQFLIQYYNGEERAKGNILERFSAQQFPDLHSELNLSSLELGDSALYFCASSVGRERGDTQYFGPGTRLTVL.

The rearrangement joins TRBV6-5 to TRBJ2-1; D is possibly TRBD2 (6 bases). The germline CDR1 and CDR2 sequences are MNHEY and SVGAGI. With 7 bases removed from V and 9 bases from J, the gap between germline ends came to 16 bases. The CDR3 contains 13 residues. This CDR3 reads CASTSLAEGEQFF. In DNA, the CDR3 is TGTGCCAGCACTTCTTTGGCGGAGGGTGAGCAGTTCTTC.

Comments on this clone: A junction boundary mismatches the germline segment, possibly from a read error. The rearrangement uses TRBV9 and TRBJ2-5; tentatively, D is TRBD1 (6 bases). Per the germline V gene, CDR1 is SGDLS and CDR2 is YYNGEE. The CDR3 length is 14 residues. In nucleotides, the CDR3 is TGTGCCAGCAACGTAGGGTCAGGGGCAGAGACCCAGTACTTC. This sequence encodes CASNVGSGAETQYF.

V is TRBV5-4 and J is TRBJ1-6, with D tentatively TRBD1 (5 bases). Trimming left V 0 bases short and J 7 bases short, with 8 bases between. Per germline, CDR1 SGHNT and CDR2 YYREEE (reference sequence). This CDR3 region has 14 residues. As DNA, the CDR3 is TGTGCCAGCAGCTTGGCGGGGGGGAATTCACCCCTCCACTTT. Encoded protein: CASSLAGGNSPLHF.

Only a few counts were recorded for this clone. V is TRBV14 and J is TRBJ2-1; D might be TRBD1 (6 bases). V lost 5 bases and J 4 bases, leaving 15 bases between the germline ends. This CDR3 has 15 residues. Germline values: CDR1 SGHDN, CDR2 FVKESK. The CDR3 loop is CASSAWTAQYNEQFF. CDR3 DNA sequence: TGTGCCAGCAGCGCATGGACAGCTCAATACAATGAGCAGTTCTTC. The entire variable domain, with the rest obtained from reference TRBV14 and TRBJ2-1, is as follows: EAGVTQFPSHSVIEKGQTVTLRCDPISGHDNLYWYRRVMGKEIKFLLHFVKESKQDESGMPNNRFLAERTGGTYSTLKVQPAELEDSGVYFCASSAWTAQYNEQFFGPGTRLTVL.

The CDR3 region is CASSRGQSNTGELFF. DNA for the CDR3: TGTGCCAGCAGCCGGGGACAGTCGAACACCGGGGAGCTGTTTTTT. The rearrangement links TRBV11-3 to TRBJ2-2, with 7 bases identical to TRBD1. Germline V gene lookup returns CDR1 SGHNT and CDR2 YENEEA. CDR3 length: 15 residues. J was trimmed by 0 bases and V by 5 bases; bases with no gene match: 3.

The gene calls are TRBV5-6 and TRBJ2-1, with a tentative D call TRBD2 (5 bases). Trimming stripped 1 base from V and 4 bases from J, with 24 bases between. The germline V gene encodes CDR1 SGHDT and CDR2 YYEEEE. The CDR3 runs 19 residues. CDR3 nucleotides: TGTGCCAGCAGCTTGCGGGCAGGTCCGGGGTACATGAGGTACAATGAGCAGTTCTTC. Translated, it gives CASSLRAGPGYMRYNEQFF.

Only a few counts were recorded for this clone. This rearrangement joins TRBV7-9 to TRBJ2-7; D perhaps matches TRBD2 (6 bases). The CDR3 contains 14 residues. V lost 3 bases and J 6 bases, leaving 15 bases between the germline ends. The V gene's germline CDR1 is SEHNR and CDR2 FQNEAQ (reference sequence). The CDR3 sequence: CASSFGLAPGEQYF. CDR3 in DNA: TGTGCCAGCAGCTTCGGGCTAGCGCCCGGCGAGCAGTACTTC.

Notes on this clone: Its ends do not fully match the called genes, so a read error is possible. The chain is built from TRBV5-6 and TRBJ1-2, with D maybe TRBD1 (6 bases). CDR3 size: 13 residues. The germline V gene has CDR1 SGHDT and CDR2 YYEEEE. The CDR3 protein is CASSLTPPRDTRF. The CDR3 region has the DNA TGTGCCAGCAGCTTGACCCCTCCCCGGGACACCCGCTTC.

The rearrangement uses TRBV5-1 and TRBJ2-3, with 15 nucleotides matching TRBD2. The V gene's germline CDR1 is SGHRS and CDR2 YFSETQ. Trimming at V came to 0 bases and at J to 2 bases, leaving 4 bases not matched to a gene. This CDR3 is 18 amino acids long. DNA of the CDR3: TGCGCCAGCAGCTTGGGGACTAGCGGGGGGGCTCTCACAGATACGCAGTATTTT. Protein: CASSLGTSGGALTDTQYF. Full variable domain (outside the CDR3, taken from reference TRBV5-1 and TRBJ2-3): KAGVTQTPRYLIKTRGQQVTLSCSPISGHRSVSWYQQTPGQGLQFLFEYFSETQRNKGNFPGRFSGRQFSNSRSEMNVSTLELGDSALYLCASSLGTSGGALTDTQYFGPGTRLTVL.